Each of the 19 T cell receptor beta chains below was sequenced from the same sample in a study of blood T cell repertoires in COVID-19. Repertoires were generated with immunoSEQ multiplex PCR, while TCRdb's copy carries only in-frame clones and drops some. Among about 240,000 clones listed, roughly 87% were seen once. The sample taken for sequencing was PBMCs or T cells enriched from blood (not recorded which). Receptors were obtained from a woman between 25 and 40 years old with acute COVID-19.

This clone has only a few counts. J is TRBJ1-3 and V is TRBV10-2; tentative D call: TRBD1 (5 bases). Germline loops: CDR1 WSHSY, CDR2 SAAADI. The CDR3 loop spans 14 amino acids. V was shortened by 6 bases and J by 3 bases, with 12 bases between the two germline ends. The CDR3 nucleotides read TGCGCCAGCAGACCTCCAGGGAATGGAAACACCATATATTTT. Its protein product is CASRPPGNGNTIYF.

The gene calls are TRBV5-6 and TRBJ1-2; 7 positions match TRBD1. Germline lookup yields CDR1 SGHDT and CDR2 YYEEEE. The CDR3 has 15 amino acids. V shed 0 bases and J 7 bases; nucleotides not matched to a gene: 9. The CDR3 bases are TGTGCCAGCAGCTTGGCCGAGACAGGGTTGGGTGGCTACACCTTC. Its translation is CASSLAETGLGGYTF.

This rearrangement joins TRBV7-9 to TRBJ2-3, with D tentatively TRBD2 (5 bases). The CDR3 covers 11 residues. The germline CDR1 and CDR2 sequences are SEHNR and FQNEAQ (reference sequence). V was trimmed by 5 bases and J by 5 bases, leaving 5 bases between them. CDR3 in amino acids: CASSRGDTQYF. The CDR3 nucleotides read TGTGCCAGCAGCCGGGGAGATACGCAGTATTTT.

The CDR3 is CAWSVSHGPYNSPLHF. The CDR3 DNA is TGTGCCTGGAGTGTAAGTCATGGCCCCTATAATTCACCCCTCCACTTT. J is TRBJ1-6 and V is TRBV30; D is undetermined. CDR3 size: 16 residues. V was clipped by 0 bases and J by 2 bases, with 11 bases between them. The germline V gene encodes CDR1 GTSNPN and CDR2 SVGIG (reference sequence).

The rearrangement links TRBV6-4 to TRBJ1-2; D remains unclear. This CDR3 spans 13 amino acids. With 3 bases removed from V and 7 bases from J, the gap between germline ends came to 12 bases. The germline CDR1 and CDR2 sequences are MRHNA and SNTAGT. This CDR3 reads CASSESEITGYTF. In DNA, the CDR3 is TGTGCCAGCAGTGAGAGCGAAATAACTGGCTACACCTTC.

V and J are TRBV7-9 and TRBJ1-2; a weak D match, TRBD1 (6 bases). V dropped 4 bases and J dropped 8 bases, with 14 bases sitting between them. The germline V gene has CDR1 SEHNR and CDR2 FQNEAQ (reference sequence). This CDR3 contains 13 residues. For the CDR3, the DNA is TGTGCCAGCAGCTCCCGACAGGAGAAGGGCTACACCTTC. Protein sequence: CASSSRQEKGYTF.

The chain has TRBV14 and TRBJ1-2; 7 nucleotides match TRBD1. J lost 5 bases, V lost 3 bases, and 6 bases had no gene match. CDR1 and CDR2 (germline): SGHDN, FVKESK. The CDR3 spans 14 residues. CDR3 sequence (DNA): TGTGCCAGCAGCCAGATACAGGGGCTGTATGGCTACACCTTC. Translating it yields CASSQIQGLYGYTF. Full variable domain (missing parts from reference TRBV14 and TRBJ1-2): EAGVTQFPSHSVIEKGQTVTLRCDPISGHDNLYWYRRVMGKEIKFLLHFVKESKQDESGMPNNRFLAERTGGTYSTLKVQPAELEDSGVYFCASSQIQGLYGYTFGSGTRLTVV.

This clone was seen a single time. V usage is TRBV13 and J usage is TRBJ1-6; D may be TRBD1 (6 bases). Trimming left V 5 bases short and J 9 bases short, with 17 bases between. The CDR3 loop spans 15 amino acids. Germline CDR1 and CDR2: PRHDT and FYEKMQ (reference sequence). This CDR3 is CASSPNGQWSSPLHF. The CDR3 DNA sequence: TGTGCCAGCAGCCCGAACGGACAGTGGAGTTCACCCCTCCACTTT.

The chain employs TRBV18 and TRBJ1-5, with TRBD1 matching over 11 bases. The CDR3 covers 15 residues. The junction had 4 bases not matched to a gene; V was cut back by 6 bases and J by 3 bases. Looked up from germline, CDR1 is KGHSH and CDR2 is LQKENI. CDR3 residues: CASSLGQGDNQPQHF. The DNA of the CDR3 is TGTGCCAGCTCCCTGGGACAGGGGGACAATCAGCCCCAGCATTTT. The full variable domain, in which reference TRBV18 and TRBJ1-5 provide the parts outside the CDR3, is NAGVMQNPRHLVRRRGQEARLRCSPMKGHSHVYWYRQLPEEGLKFMVYLQKENIIDESGMPKERFSAEFPKEGPSILRIQQVVRGDSAAYFCASSLGQGDNQPQHFGDGTRLSIL.

The V gene is TRBV3-1 (or the pseudogene TRBV3-2), the J gene TRBJ1-1; D remains unclear. The CDR3 consists of 14 residues. Germline V lookup: CDR1 LGHDT, CDR2 YNNKEL (reference sequence). Trimming shortened V by 3 bases and J by 3 bases, and 11 bases separated the two germline ends. The CDR3 region has the DNA TGTGCCAGCAGCCAGTTTAGGGAGGACACTGAAGCTTTCTTT. This translates into CASSQFREDTEAFF.

This clone was counted ten times or more. This chain links TRBV5-4 with TRBJ1-6; a possible D gene is TRBD1 (5 bases). Germline V gives CDR1 SGHNT, CDR2 YYREEE (reference sequence). Trimming removed 0 bases from V and 0 bases from J, with 16 bases in between. This CDR3 comprises 19 residues. The chain's CDR3 is CASSLVAGGGPSYNSPLHF. CDR3 sequence (DNA): TGTGCCAGCAGCTTGGTGGCGGGCGGGGGTCCCTCCTATAATTCACCCCTCCACTTT. The full variable domain, in which reference TRBV5-4 and TRBJ1-6 provide the parts outside the CDR3, is ETGVTQSPTHLIKTRGQQVTLRCSSQSGHNTVSWYQQALGQGPQFIFQYYREEENGRGNFPPRFSGLQFPNYSSELNVNALELDDSALYLCASSLVAGGGPSYNSPLHFGNGTRLTVT.

The CDR3 DNA sequence: TGTGCCAGTAGTATGAACAGGGGACAGCCCCAGCATTTT. Translating it yields CASSMNRGQPQHF. This chain uses TRBV19 with TRBJ1-5, with 7 bases identical to TRBD1. V shed 3 bases and J 7 bases; nucleotides not matched to a gene: 3. The CDR3 spans 13 residues. Germline CDR1 LNHDA, CDR2 SQIVND (reference sequence).

V usage is TRBV27 and J usage is TRBJ2-1; D is unclear. The CDR3 is 14 residues long. Per germline, CDR1 MNHEY and CDR2 SMNVEV (reference sequence). Deletions cut 6 bases from V and 4 bases from J, with 13 bases between. CDR3 DNA sequence: TGTGCCAGCAGCCCTTTACAGAGATACAATGAGCAGTTCTTC. Its protein product is CASSPLQRYNEQFF.

The rearrangement joins TRBV4-3 to TRBJ1-1; no clear D. V was cut by 0 bases and J by 1 base, with 12 bases left in between. The germline CDR1 and CDR2 sequences are LGHNA and YSLEER. The CDR3 has 16 residues. In DNA form, the CDR3 reads TGCGCCAGCAGCCAAGATCCCGGCGGTGGGAACACTGAAGCTTTCTTT. This gives the protein CASSQDPGGGNTEAFF.

CDR3 region: CASSHLTGAYNYGYTF. The DNA of the CDR3 is TGTGCCAGCAGCCACCTGACAGGGGCGTATAACTATGGCTACACCTTC. The chain recombines TRBV14 with TRBJ1-2, with 8 bases aligning to TRBD1. In germline, CDR1 is SGHDN, CDR2 FVKESK. The V segment lost 3 bases and the J segment 1 base; nucleotides outside the gene matches: 7. The CDR3 is made up of 16 amino acids.

The chain employs TRBV20-1 and TRBJ2-3, with 16 bases fitting TRBD2. The V gene's germline CDR1 is DFQATT and CDR2 SNEGSKA (reference sequence). The CDR3 runs to 15 residues. J was trimmed by 4 bases and V by 3 bases; bases with no gene match: 1. CDR3 nucleotide sequence: TGCAGTGCTAGTGGGACTAGCGGGGGGGCAGATACGCAGTATTTT. Amino acids: CSASGTSGGADTQYF.

This chain joins TRBV3-1 (or the pseudogene TRBV3-2) and TRBJ2-3; 14 bases fit TRBD2. The germline CDR1 and CDR2 sequences are LGHDT and YNNKEL (reference sequence). The CDR3 length is 21 residues. The ends lost 0 bases at V and 0 bases at J; junction bases unmatched: 11. CDR3 sequence (DNA): TGTGCCAGCAGCCAAGATTCACCCGGGACTAGCGGGGGCCTCAGCACAGATACGCAGTATTTT. Its translation: CASSQDSPGTSGGLSTDTQYF.

The chain links TRBV30 to TRBJ2-1, with D perhaps matching TRBD2 (7 bases). V lost 0 bases, J lost 5 bases, and 17 bases lay in between. CDR1 and CDR2 from the germline V gene are GTSNPN and SVGIG (reference sequence). The CDR3 runs 16 residues. The CDR3 loop is CAWSVLGRGLDNEQFF. The CDR3 DNA reads as TGTGCCTGGAGTGTACTAGGGCGGGGGCTCGACAATGAGCAGTTCTTC.

The rearrangement joins TRBV4-1 to TRBJ2-7; 11 positions match TRBD2. The CDR3 is 16 residues long. V shed 0 bases, J shed 4 bases, and the junction held 5 bases outside the gene matches. CDR1 and CDR2 (germline): MGHRA, YSYEKL. The CDR3 nucleotides read TGCGCCAGCAGCCAAGAGATACTAGCGGGGGATTACGAGCAGTACTTC. Translating it yields CASSQEILAGDYEQYF.